This is a list of T cell receptor beta chains from one sample in a study of Tregs in tolerant kidney transplant recipients. Sequencing used immunoSEQ multiplex PCR; TCRdb keeps in-frame clones, though not all of them. The data contain 15,000 to 20,000 clones, over 50% of them singletons. No antigen is known for these receptors. Sequenced input: Tregs from blood cultured with allogeneic cells. The origin of the receptors is a human donor in good health. CDR3s include the opening cysteine and the closing phenylalanine or tryptophan.

v_gene	j_gene	CDR3aa
TRBV7-2	TRBJ2-7	CASSHLAAYEQYF
TRBV10-1	TRBJ2-1	CASSECKGLYNEQFF
TRBV29-1	TRBJ1-1	CSAMTVNTEAFF
TRBV7-8	TRBJ2-1	CASSLRWTINQFF
TRBV7-2	TRBJ2-3	CASSLGSGRVTDTQYF
TRBV4-1	TRBJ1-2	CASSQDRDYGYTF
TRBV9	TRBJ2-1	CASSVGLAGGSSYNEQFF
TRBV7-8	TRBJ2-5	CASSLLGQETQYF
TRBV9	TRBJ1-2	CASTYHGGTARGFNYGYTF
TRBV5-1	TRBJ2-4	CASSPRPLAKNIQYF
TRBV4-3	TRBJ2-1	CASSQERGRNEQFF
TRBV9	TRBJ2-4	CASSVGNRRKNIQYF